This TCR beta chain was profiled in a study of radiotherapy plus CTLA-4 blockade in lung cancer. The germline gives CDR1 LNHNV, CDR2 YYDKDF (reference sequence). The CDR3 length is 16 residues. V dropped 3 bases and J dropped 8 bases, with 20 bases sitting between them. As concerns this clone: Its specificity is unknown.

TCRdb's table, derived via immunoSEQ multiplex PCR, lists solely in-frame clones and lacks some. The sample has about 78,000 clones; 85% to 90% are singletons. General study points: Best predicting response, reportedly, were early blood T cell clone dynamics, with interferon-beta.

This chain connects TRBV15 to TRBJ2-1; tentatively, D is TRBD2 (6 bases). The sample was peripheral blood, taken from a patient treated with radiotherapy plus ipilimumab. The clonotype was recovered from a human donor with non-small cell lung cancer who had stable disease on radiotherapy plus ipilimumab. The DNA of the CDR3 is TGTGCCACCAGCAGGGAAAGGGACGGGGAGGACGATGAGCAGTTCTTC. Its translation: CATSRERDGEDDEQFF. Variable domain in full (rest from reference TRBV15 and TRBJ2-1): DAMVIQNPRYQVTQFGKPVTLSCSQTLNHNVMYWYQQKSSQAPKLLFHYYDKDFNNEADTPDNFQSRRPNTSFCFLDIRSPGLGDTAMYLCATSRERDGEDDEQFFGPGTRLTVL.